This TCR beta chain stems from a study of blood T cell repertoires in COVID-19. About the study: The samples span acute and convalescent COVID-19 from the United States, Italy and Spain. Nucleic acid was either cDNA or gDNA, and it came from T cells, B-cell-depleted T cells, or PBMCs.

Authors' analysis steps: Amplification of reference gene primers was used by the study to estimate nucleated cell counts. The assay was immunoSEQ multiplex PCR, and TCRdb's table has in-frame clones only and misses some. That table furnishes V, J and clone size, whereas the DNA furnished D and trimming. Of 65,000 to 85,000 clones detected, roughly 78% appear once; the ten largest clones hold about 5%. Germline V CDR1 and CDR2: LNHDA, SQIVND (reference sequence). The CDR3 totals 14 residues. Trimming left V 3 bases short and J 6 bases short, with 15 bases between. The specimen sequenced was peripheral blood. The receptor's source is a woman of 80 years or more with active or convalescent COVID-19. V and J are TRBV19 and TRBJ2-7; tentatively, D is TRBD2 (5 bases). This CDR3 is CASSIPGSVAEQYF. CDR3 bases: TGTGCCAGTAGTATCCCGGGGTCCGTGGCCGAGCAGTACTTC.